This entry is about one T cell receptor (beta chain). The antigen remains unidentified. This record comes from a study of PD-1 blockade in classical Hodgkin lymphoma. Study context: Intravenous infusions of nivolumab 3 mg/kg reached patients every 2 weeks. Study observations and caveats: Complete responders possessed baseline diversity comparable to newly diagnosed patients. When nivolumab was started under 1 year after ASCT, patients were excluded. At C4D1, TCR diversity had climbed significantly for CD4+ cells, though not for CD8+ cells.

Only in-frame clones appear in the TCRdb table, and some are missing; sequencing was by immunoSEQ multiplex PCR. In the table there are approximately 52,000 clones, roughly 86% of which are singletons. The time point: cycle 4 day 1 (C4D1), after six to seven weeks of nivolumab. Every patient experienced relapse after autologous stem cell transplantation, and brentuximab vedotin exposure varied. Sequencing used peripheral blood mononuclear cells (PBMCs), obtained before the fourth cycle of nivolumab. The TCR sequence derives from a human donor with classical Hodgkin lymphoma.

The CDR3 coding sequence is TGTGCCAGCAGCGCACAGGGAGTATTGAATTCACCCCTCCACTTT. Translated, it gives CASSAQGVLNSPLHF. This chain connects TRBV9 to TRBJ1-6; perhaps TRBD1 as D (6 bases). The ends were cut back, 3 bases at V and 7 bases at J, with 14 bases in the middle. In germline, CDR1 is SGDLS, CDR2 YYNGEE. The CDR3 runs 15 residues.